This is a list of T cell receptor beta chains from one sample in a study of OX40 agonist ivuxolimab in advanced cancers. TCRdb's table, derived via immunoSEQ multiplex PCR, lists solely in-frame clones and lacks some. The sample lists 60,000 to 95,000 clones; around 90% were seen once. The specimen was CD4+ or CD8+ T cells sorted from blood, collected in a trial of the OX40 agonist ivuxolimab. These receptors came from an adult with an advanced solid tumor such as melanoma, head and neck, liver or kidney cancer. CDR3s include the opening cysteine and the closing phenylalanine or tryptophan. Each record gives: V gene, D gene, J gene, clone size, CDR3 protein, CDR3 DNA. The D gene is left open where the match is weak. Clone size is shown for a subset of rows, as once, few, many or a class of expanded clone.

TRBV27,NA,TRBJ2-3,NA,CASRWSGTDTQYF,TGTGCCAGCCGTTGGTCGGGCACAGATACGCAGTATTTT
TRBV27,NA,TRBJ1-4,NA,CASAPWRGTNEKLFF,TGTGCCAGCGCCCCATGGAGGGGGACTAATGAAAAACTGTTTTTT
TRBV7-9,TRBD1,TRBJ2-3,NA,CASTPGQGRDTQYF,TGTGCCAGCACCCCGGGACAGGGAAGAGATACGCAGTATTTT
TRBV6-5,NA,TRBJ1-2,NA,CASSYSRGGYTF,TGTGCCAGCAGTTACTCCCGGGGTGGCTACACCTTC
TRBV27,NA,TRBJ2-1,NA,CASRPSGGYYNEQFF,TGTGCCAGCAGACCCTCGGGCGGTTACTACAATGAGCAGTTCTTC
TRBV10-3,NA,TRBJ1-4,NA,CAIRSGTGATNEKLFF,TGTGCCATCAGGTCCGGGACGGGTGCAACTAATGAAAAACTGTTTTTT
TRBV11-2,NA,TRBJ2-2,NA,CASSSQGYTGELFF,TGTGCCAGCAGCTCCCAGGGATATACCGGGGAGCTGTTTTTT
TRBV11-2,NA,TRBJ1-2,NA,CASSWTSGDGYTF,TGTGCCAGCAGCTGGACTTCAGGGGACGGCTACACCTTC
TRBV19,NA,TRBJ1-2,NA,CASSNQGSSNYGYTF,TGTGCCAGTAGTAATCAGGGGAGCTCTAACTATGGCTACACCTTC
TRBV30,NA,TRBJ1-5,NA,CAFGRSNQPQHF,TGTGCCTTCGGACGGAGCAATCAGCCCCAGCATTTT
TRBV29-1,NA,TRBJ2-7,NA,CSVEDRLTYEQYF,TGCAGCGTTGAAGACAGGCTGACCTACGAGCAGTACTTC
TRBV7-6,NA,TRBJ2-4,NA,CASSSGLANIQYF,TGTGCCAGCAGCTCGGGTCTAGCGAACATTCAGTACTTC
TRBV6-1,NA,TRBJ2-7,NA,CASTLGRTYEQYF,TGTGCCAGCACCTTAGGACGGACCTACGAGCAGTACTTC
TRBV7-9,TRBD2,TRBJ2-7,NA,CASSIGTTNYEQYF,TGTGCCAGCAGCATCGGGACTACTAACTACGAGCAGTACTTC
TRBV28,TRBD2,TRBJ2-1,NA,CASSSVSTSGSYNEQFF,TGTGCCAGCAGTTCCGTCTCGACTAGCGGGAGTTACAATGAGCAGTTCTTC
TRBV19,NA,TRBJ1-6,NA,CASSPPAGDGSPLHF,TGTGCCAGTAGTCCCCCGGCAGGGGATGGTTCACCCCTCCACTTT
TRBV19,TRBD1,TRBJ2-3,once,CASSGQGGDTQYF,TGTGCCAGTAGCGGACAGGGGGGAGATACGCAGTATTTT
TRBV11-1,NA,TRBJ1-2,NA,CASSLAFNYGYTF,TGTGCCAGCAGCTTAGCGTTTAACTATGGCTACACCTTC
TRBV19,NA,TRBJ2-1,NA,CASSSTANNEQFF,TGTGCCAGTAGCTCGACAGCTAACAATGAGCAGTTCTTC
TRBV7-2,NA,TRBJ2-2,NA,CASSLRAGRQSGGELFF,TGTGCCAGCAGCTTACGGGCGGGGAGGCAGTCGGGCGGGGAGCTGTTTTTT
TRBV6-1,NA,TRBJ2-3,NA,CASSERGDSTDTQYF,TGTGCCAGCAGTGAAAGGGGGGACTCCACAGATACGCAGTATTTT
TRBV5-1,NA,TRBJ1-4,NA,CASSSTGGSTNEKLFF,TGCGCCAGCAGCTCGACCGGGGGTTCGACTAATGAAAAACTGTTTTTT
TRBV5-1,NA,TRBJ2-3,NA,CASSNRDTQYF,TGCGCCAGCAGCAACAGAGATACGCAGTATTTT
TRBV5-1,NA,TRBJ2-7,NA,CASSLALGYEQYF,TGCGCCAGCAGCTTGGCGCTCGGATACGAGCAGTACTTC
TRBV28,TRBD1,TRBJ2-4,NA,CASSFIRGPNIQYF,TGTGCCAGCAGTTTTATCAGGGGGCCAAACATTCAGTACTTC
TRBV28,TRBD1,TRBJ1-5,NA,CASSTPRQGGGQPQHF,TGTGCCAGCAGTACCCCTCGACAGGGGGGAGGTCAGCCCCAGCATTTT
TRBV5-1,NA,TRBJ1-2,NA,CASSEGQGSSTF,TGCGCCAGCAGCGAGGGCCAGGGGTCCAGTACCTTC
TRBV5-1,TRBD1,TRBJ2-6,NA,CASSLGGTGRSGANVLTF,TGCGCCAGCAGCTTGGGTGGGACAGGGAGGTCTGGGGCCAACGTCCTGACTTTC
TRBV28,NA,TRBJ1-4,NA,CASNPQGFNEKLFF,TGTGCCAGCAACCCTCAGGGGTTTAATGAAAAACTGTTTTTT
TRBV19,TRBD1,TRBJ2-2,few,CASRTRQGANTGELFF,TGTGCCAGTAGGACACGGCAGGGGGCGAACACCGGGGAGCTGTTTTTT
TRBV11-1,TRBD1,TRBJ2-5,NA,CASSFGDRGQETQYF,TGTGCCAGCAGCTTCGGGGACAGGGGGCAAGAGACCCAGTACTTC
TRBV7-9,TRBD1,TRBJ2-3,NA,CASSLHPGQGTDTQYF,TGTGCCAGCAGCTTACATCCGGGACAGGGCACAGATACGCAGTATTTT
TRBV19,TRBD2,TRBJ2-5,NA,CASSDLAGTFSETQYF,TGTGCCAGTAGTGACCTAGCGGGCACATTTTCCGAGACCCAGTACTTC
TRBV7-2,NA,TRBJ1-5,NA,CASSLGRDRYQPQHF,TGTGCCAGCAGCTTAGGCCGGGACCGATATCAGCCCCAGCATTTT
TRBV7-2,NA,TRBJ2-5,once,CASSLVRETQYF,TGTGCCAGCAGCTTAGTGAGAGAGACCCAGTACTTC
TRBV9,NA,TRBJ2-5,NA,CASSPGPQETQYF,TGTGCCAGCAGCCCCGGGCCTCAAGAGACCCAGTACTTC
TRBV4-1,TRBD2,TRBJ2-7,NA,CASSQDRAGGQGQYF,TGCGCCAGCAGCCAAGATAGAGCGGGGGGCCAAGGGCAGTACTTC
TRBV6-6,NA,TRBJ2-3,once,CASSYSGYTQYF,TGTGCCAGCAGTTACTCGGGGTATACGCAGTATTTT
TRBV6-5,NA,TRBJ1-3,NA,CASSTLSGGGNTIYF,TGTGCCAGCAGTACTCTCAGTGGCGGGGGAAACACCATATATTTT
TRBV6-5,TRBD1,TRBJ2-2,NA,CASSGTGGAGELFF,TGTGCCAGCAGTGGGACAGGGGGAGCGGGGGAGCTGTTTTTT
TRBV6-6,TRBD1,TRBJ2-7,NA,CASKDRGLYEQYF,TGTGCCAGTAAGGACAGGGGGCTTTACGAGCAGTACTTC
TRBV12-2,NA,TRBJ2-3,NA,CASRLPLPGHFTDTQYF,TGTGCAAGTCGCTTACCATTGCCGGGACACTTTACAGATACGCAGTATTTT
TRBV7-7,NA,TRBJ2-5,NA,CASSLFLGETQYF,TGTGCCAGCAGCTTATTTCTGGGGGAGACCCAGTACTTC
TRBV19,TRBD2,TRBJ2-1,NA,CASSALTSVYNEQFF,TGTGCCAGTAGTGCCCTAACTAGCGTCTACAATGAGCAGTTCTTC
TRBV7-2,NA,TRBJ2-1,NA,CASSLERATSEQFF,TGTGCCAGCAGCTTAGAGAGAGCGACAAGTGAGCAGTTCTTC
TRBV10-3,TRBD2,TRBJ2-3,NA,CAIRTSGGTPDTQYF,TGTGCCATCAGGACTAGCGGGGGGACACCAGATACGCAGTATTTT
TRBV7-9,NA,TRBJ2-5,NA,CASSLDLVGGPGSQETQYF,TGTGCCAGCAGCTTGGACTTAGTGGGCGGCCCTGGGAGTCAGGAGACCCAGTACTTC
TRBV18,TRBD2,TRBJ2-7,NA,CASSPGAGGLYEQYF,TGTGCCAGCTCACCTGGGGCGGGAGGGCTATACGAGCAGTACTTC
TRBV27,NA,TRBJ1-4,NA,CASSLLGTSDNEKLFF,TGTGCCAGCAGTTTATTAGGGACATCTGATAATGAAAAACTGTTTTTT
TRBV7-2,NA,TRBJ2-7,NA,CASSLAGTYEQYF,TGTGCCAGCAGCTTAGCCGGAACCTACGAGCAGTACTTC
TRBV6-6,NA,TRBJ2-5,NA,CASSYSREGQETQYF,TGTGCCAGCAGTTACTCGAGAGAGGGCCAAGAGACCCAGTACTTC
TRBV28,TRBD1,TRBJ2-5,NA,CASSSLTGGVETQYF,TGTGCCAGCAGTTCCCTCACAGGGGGCGTAGAGACCCAGTACTTC
TRBV29-1,NA,TRBJ2-6,NA,CSVVFPTTGIHSGANVLTF,TGCAGCGTTGTCTTTCCAACGACCGGGATCCACTCTGGGGCCAACGTCCTGACTTTC